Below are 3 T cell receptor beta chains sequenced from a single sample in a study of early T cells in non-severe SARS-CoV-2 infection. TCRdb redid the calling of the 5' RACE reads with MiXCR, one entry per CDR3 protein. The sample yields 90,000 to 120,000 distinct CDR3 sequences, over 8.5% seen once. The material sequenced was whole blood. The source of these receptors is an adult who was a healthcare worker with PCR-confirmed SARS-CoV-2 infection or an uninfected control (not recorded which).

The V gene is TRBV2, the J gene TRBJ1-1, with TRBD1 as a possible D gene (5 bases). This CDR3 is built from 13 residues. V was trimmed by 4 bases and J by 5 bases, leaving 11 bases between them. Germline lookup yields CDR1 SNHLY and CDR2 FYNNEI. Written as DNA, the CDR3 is TGTGCCAGCAGTGTCGAGGGGCGAACTGAAGCTTTCTTT. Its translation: CASSVEGRTEAFF.

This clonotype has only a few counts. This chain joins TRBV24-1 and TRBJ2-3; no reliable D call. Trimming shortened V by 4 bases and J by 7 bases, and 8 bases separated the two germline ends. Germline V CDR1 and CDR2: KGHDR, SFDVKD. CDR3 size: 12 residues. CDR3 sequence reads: CATSDIQNTQYF. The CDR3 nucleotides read TGTGCCACCAGTGACATTCAAAATACGCAGTATTTT.

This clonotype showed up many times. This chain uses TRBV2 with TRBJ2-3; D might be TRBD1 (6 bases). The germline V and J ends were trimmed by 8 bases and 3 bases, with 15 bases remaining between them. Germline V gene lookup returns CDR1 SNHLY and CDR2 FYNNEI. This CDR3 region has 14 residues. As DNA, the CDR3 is TGTGCCAGCGGGGGCCTAGTAAGAACAGATACGCAGTATTTT. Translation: CASGGLVRTDTQYF.